This TCR beta chain appears in the sequencing data of a study of OX40 agonist ivuxolimab in advanced cancers. Per the germline V gene, CDR1 is GTSNPN and CDR2 is SVGIG (reference sequence). The CDR3 length is 16 residues. Trimming took 0 bases from V and 6 from J; bases not matched to a gene: 13. Libraries were prepared by immunoSEQ multiplex PCR; TCRdb keeps only in-frame clonotypes and omits some of them. In the table there are 50,000 to 60,000 clones, about 90% of which are singletons. Sequencing used CD4+ or CD8+ T cells sorted from blood, obtained in a trial of the OX40 agonist ivuxolimab. This TCR derives from an adult with an advanced solid tumor such as melanoma, head and neck, liver or kidney cancer. V and J are TRBV30 and TRBJ2-7, with 8 bases aligning to TRBD2. CDR3 bases: TGTGCCTGGAGTGTACTGGGGAGCGGGGGCGCATCCGAGCAGTACTTC. It codes for CAWSVLGSGGASEQYF.